This T cell receptor (beta chain) was sequenced in a study of blood T cell repertoires in COVID-19. Turning to the study itself: The United States, Italy and Spain provided the acute and convalescent COVID-19 samples. Sample material is recorded as cDNA or gDNA derived from T cells, B-cell-depleted T cells, or PBMCs.

Original processing methods: The assay estimated nucleated cells by amplifying reference gene primers. The protocol was immunoSEQ multiplex PCR, while the TCRdb copy is restricted to in-frame clones and leaves out a portion. V, J and clone size are taken as reported in that table, and D and trimming were inferred from the DNA itself. The table has under 95,000 clones, around nine tenths seen once. Looked up from germline, CDR1 is MNHEY and CDR2 is SMNVEV (reference sequence). The CDR3 runs to 13 residues. The ends were cut back, 2 bases at V and 1 base at J, with 5 bases in the middle. J is TRBJ1-1 and V is TRBV27; D unclear. The source is a man aged 60-69 years with acute or convalescent COVID-19. The sequenced material came from peripheral blood. The CDR3 is CASSLNRNTEAFF. In nucleotides, the CDR3 is TGTGCCAGCAGTTTAAACAGGAACACTGAAGCTTTCTTT.